This T cell receptor (beta chain) was documented in a study of shared clonotypes between healthy human individuals. Study background: Each donor had three CD4 naive, three CD4 memory, two CD8 naive and one CD8 memory plate. Study-wide results and caveats: On the whole, naive subsets had larger estimated richness than memory subsets had.

The assay was run at deep level. TCRdb's copy holds only in-frame clones and misses some; the assay was immunoSEQ multiplex PCR. The table records 500,000 to 700,000 clones, 85% to 95% of them present only once. As concerns this clone: Its antigen is unknown.

Naive CD8 cells were CD45RO-negative, positively selected for CCR7, excluding terminally differentiated effector memory CD45RA+ cells. This receptor was identified in a woman aged 30 to 39 in good health. Sequences were obtained from naive CD8+ T cells sorted from blood.

This CDR3 reads CATSGGGENTGELFF. DNA for the CDR3: TGTGCCACCAGCGGGGGGGGCGAGAACACCGGGGAGCTGTTTTTT. This rearrangement joins TRBV15 to TRBJ2-2; D perhaps matches TRBD2 (7 bases). V was shortened by 5 bases and J by 1 base, with 11 bases between the two germline ends. Germline CDR1 LNHNV, CDR2 YYDKDF (reference sequence). This CDR3 has 15 amino acids.